These T cell receptor beta chains were read from a single sample in a study of cytomegalovirus exposure and HLA in healthy donors. The data were produced by immunoSEQ multiplex PCR, yet TCRdb's version contains in-frame clones alone and is incomplete. The sample lists approximately 81,000 clones; 70% to 80% were seen once. Sequencing input: PBMCs. These receptors all stem from a man aged 35 to 55 in good health and CMV-seropositive. Both conserved end residues are part of each CDR3. D genes are given only for firm matches. Clone size is given for some rows only: seen once, a few or many times, or a class if the clone is expanded.

J gene: TRBJ1-1; V gene: TRBV5-4; D gene: .; clone size: .; CDR3 DNA: TGTGCCAGCAGCTTCCGGACAACGTCAAACACTGAAGCTTTCTTT; CDR3 protein: CASSFRTTSNTEAFF
J gene: TRBJ2-7; V gene: TRBV6-5; D gene: .; clone size: .; CDR3 DNA: TGTGCCAGCAGTTACTCGGAGGGAGCCTACGAGCAGTACTTC; CDR3 protein: CASSYSEGAYEQYF
J gene: TRBJ2-1; V gene: TRBV6-5; D gene: .; clone size: .; CDR3 DNA: TGTGCCAGCAGTTATAGGGGCACGGAACGTAATGAGCAGTTCTTC; CDR3 protein: CASSYRGTERNEQFF
J gene: TRBJ2-7; V gene: TRBV7-9; D gene: TRBD1; clone size: few; CDR3 DNA: TGTGCCAGCAGCTCCCTGGACAGGGGCACCTACGAGCAGTACTTC; CDR3 protein: CASSSLDRGTYEQYF
J gene: TRBJ1-1; V gene: TRBV5-1; D gene: .; clone size: .; CDR3 DNA: TGCGCCAGTTGCCTCTTTCCCTTGGGGGGATCCGACACTGAAGCTTTCTTT; CDR3 protein: CASCLFPLGGSDTEAFF
J gene: TRBJ1-2; V gene: TRBV2; D gene: TRBD1; clone size: once; CDR3 DNA: TGTGCCAGCGGGACAGGGAAGGGCTATGGCTACACCTTC; CDR3 protein: CASGTGKGYGYTF
J gene: TRBJ2-2; V gene: TRBV9; D gene: .; clone size: .; CDR3 DNA: TGTGCCAGCAGCACCGGACTGAACACCGGGGAGCTGTTTTTT; CDR3 protein: CASSTGLNTGELFF
J gene: TRBJ2-2; V gene: TRBV6-1; D gene: .; clone size: .; CDR3 DNA: TGTGCCAGCGTCCGGACAGCCGACACCGGGGAGCTGTTTTTT; CDR3 protein: CASVRTADTGELFF
J gene: TRBJ2-1; V gene: TRBV5-1; D gene: TRBD1; clone size: .; CDR3 DNA: TGCGCCAGCAGCCGCGGACAGGGTGAGAATGAGCAGTTCTTC; CDR3 protein: CASSRGQGENEQFF
J gene: TRBJ1-5; V gene: TRBV19; D gene: .; clone size: .; CDR3 DNA: TGTGCCAGTAGTATTGGCCTGCAGCCCCAGCATTTT; CDR3 protein: CASSIGLQPQHF
J gene: TRBJ2-3; V gene: TRBV7-2; D gene: .; clone size: .; CDR3 DNA: TGTGCCAGCAAAACCCTGGTTGGGGGGAGCACAGATACGCAGTATTTT; CDR3 protein: CASKTLVGGSTDTQYF
J gene: TRBJ2-3; V gene: TRBV5-6; D gene: .; clone size: .; CDR3 DNA: TGTGCCAGCAAATCGGTCAGGGCAGCCTTCACAGATACGCAGTATTTT; CDR3 protein: CASKSVRAAFTDTQYF
J gene: TRBJ2-2; V gene: TRBV10-1; D gene: .; clone size: few; CDR3 DNA: TGCGCCAGCAGTGAGGGGCCGAACACCGGGGAGCTGTTTTTT; CDR3 protein: CASSEGPNTGELFF